In this sample, the clone carrying this T cell receptor beta chain turned up a few times. This CDR3 has 16 amino acids. J was trimmed by 5 bases and V by 5 bases; bases with no gene match: 12. The germline CDR1 and CDR2 sequences are MNHEY and SVGAGI. Full-length variable regions came from constant-region reverse primers plus semi-nested Nested Universal Primer A PCR. TCRdb redid the calling of the 5' RACE reads with MiXCR, one entry per CDR3 protein. The data hold 60,000 to 65,000 distinct CDR3 sequences, with 25% to 35% observed a single time. Sequencing was carried out using tumor-infiltrating naive CD4+ T cells sorted from the breast tumor. Subset meaning: naive CD4+ T cells, CD4+CD45RA+CD25-. The V gene is TRBV6-5, the J gene TRBJ1-1, with 9 bases identical to TRBD1. The sequence was collected from a female donor with breast cancer. CDR3 sequence (DNA): TGTGCCAGCAGTACTCAACCGGGACAGGGAGTTACTGAAGCTTTCTTT. Its protein product is CASSTQPGQGVTEAFF.